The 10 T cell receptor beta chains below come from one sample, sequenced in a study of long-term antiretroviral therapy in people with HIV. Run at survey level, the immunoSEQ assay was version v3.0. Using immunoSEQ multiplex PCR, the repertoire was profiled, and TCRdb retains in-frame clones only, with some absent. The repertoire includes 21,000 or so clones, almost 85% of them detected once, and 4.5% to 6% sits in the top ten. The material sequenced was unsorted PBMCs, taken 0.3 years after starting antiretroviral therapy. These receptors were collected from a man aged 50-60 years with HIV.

The CDR3 sequence: CASSTGQGLNTEAFF. CDR3 in DNA: TGCGCCAGCAGCACGGGACAGGGGCTGAACACTGAAGCTTTCTTT. The V and J genes are TRBV5-1 and TRBJ1-1; 10 bases agree with TRBD1. Germline V lookup: CDR1 SGHRS, CDR2 YFSETQ. The CDR3 extends over 15 amino acids. The J segment lost 0 bases and the V segment lost 4 bases, leaving 3 bases of the junction unmatched.

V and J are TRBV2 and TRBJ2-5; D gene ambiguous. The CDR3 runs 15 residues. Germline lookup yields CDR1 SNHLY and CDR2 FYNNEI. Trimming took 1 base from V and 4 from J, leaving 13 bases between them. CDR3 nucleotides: TGTGCCAGCAGTGAAGGGACGCACTTGGGAGAGACCCAGTACTTC. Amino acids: CASSEGTHLGETQYF.

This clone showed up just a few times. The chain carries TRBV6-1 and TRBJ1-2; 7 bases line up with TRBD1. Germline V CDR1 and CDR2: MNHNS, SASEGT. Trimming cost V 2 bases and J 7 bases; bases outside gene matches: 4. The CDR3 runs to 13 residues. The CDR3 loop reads CASSESGDSGYTF. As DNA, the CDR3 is TGTGCCAGCAGTGAAAGCGGGGACAGTGGCTACACCTTC.

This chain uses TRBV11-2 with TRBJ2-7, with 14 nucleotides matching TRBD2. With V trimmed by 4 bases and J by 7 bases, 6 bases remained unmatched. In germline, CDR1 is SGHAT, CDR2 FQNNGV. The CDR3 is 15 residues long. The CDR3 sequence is CASSSQGLAGEEQYF. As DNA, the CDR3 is TGTGCCAGCAGCTCACAGGGACTAGCGGGAGAAGAGCAGTACTTC.

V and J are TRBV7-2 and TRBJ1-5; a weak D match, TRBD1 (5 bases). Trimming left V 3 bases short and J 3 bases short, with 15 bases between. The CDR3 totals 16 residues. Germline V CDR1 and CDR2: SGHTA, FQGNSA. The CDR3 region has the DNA TGTGCCAGCAGCTTCGTCGTGACAGACCCCAATCAGCCCCAGCATTTT. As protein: CASSFVVTDPNQPQHF.

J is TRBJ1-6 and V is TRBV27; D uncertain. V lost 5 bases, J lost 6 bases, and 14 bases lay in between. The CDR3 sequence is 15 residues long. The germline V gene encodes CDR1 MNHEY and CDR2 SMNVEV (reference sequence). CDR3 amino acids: CASSGVVSINSPLHF. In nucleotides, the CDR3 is TGTGCCAGCAGTGGGGTTGTCTCCATTAATTCACCCCTCCACTTT.

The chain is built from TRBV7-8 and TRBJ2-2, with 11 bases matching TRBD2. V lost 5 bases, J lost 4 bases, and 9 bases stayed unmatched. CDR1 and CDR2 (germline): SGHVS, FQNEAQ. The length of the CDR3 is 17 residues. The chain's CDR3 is CASSPPETSGVTGELFF. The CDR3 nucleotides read TGTGCCAGCAGCCCCCCGGAGACTAGCGGGGTCACCGGGGAGCTGTTTTTT. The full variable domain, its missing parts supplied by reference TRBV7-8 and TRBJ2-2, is GAGVSQSPRYKVAKRGQDVALRCDPISGHVSLFWYQQALGQGPEFLTYFQNEAQLDKSGLPSDRFFAERPEGSVSTLKIQRTQQEDSAVYLCASSPPETSGVTGELFFGEGSRLTVL.

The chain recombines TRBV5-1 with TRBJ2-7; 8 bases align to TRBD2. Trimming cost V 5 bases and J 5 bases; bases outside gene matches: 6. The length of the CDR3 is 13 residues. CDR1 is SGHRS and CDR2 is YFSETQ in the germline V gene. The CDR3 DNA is TGCGCCAGCAGTTGGGAAGCGGGAGACGAGCAGTACTTC. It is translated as CASSWEAGDEQYF.

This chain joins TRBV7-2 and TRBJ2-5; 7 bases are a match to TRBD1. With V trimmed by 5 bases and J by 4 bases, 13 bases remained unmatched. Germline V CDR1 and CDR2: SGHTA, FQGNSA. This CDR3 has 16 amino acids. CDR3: CASSPPVAGGTETQYF. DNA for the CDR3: TGTGCCAGCAGCCCCCCCGTGGCAGGGGGAACAGAGACCCAGTACTTC.

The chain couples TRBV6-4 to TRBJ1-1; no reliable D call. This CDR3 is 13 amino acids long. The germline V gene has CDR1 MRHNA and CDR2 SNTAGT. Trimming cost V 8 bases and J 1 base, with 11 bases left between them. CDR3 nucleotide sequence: TGTGCCAGCTCCCCTGGTCCGAACACTGAAGCTTTCTTT. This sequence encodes CASSPGPNTEAFF.